This TCR beta chain was sequenced during a study of PD-1 blockade in mismatch repair-deficient tumors. V trimming: 5 bases; J trimming: 2 bases; junction bases outside the gene matches: 5. The CDR3 length is 15 residues. Germline lookup yields CDR1 LGHNA and CDR2 YSLEER. Only in-frame clones appear in the TCRdb table, and some are missing; sequencing was by immunoSEQ multiplex PCR. The repertoire holds 76,000 or so clones, roughly 80% seen once, with 5% to 7% in the top ten. In this sample, this clone turned up once. The chain joins TRBV4-3 to TRBJ2-2; 7 bases map to TRBD1. Sequencing used peripheral blood, obtained 44 weeks after starting pembrolizumab. The clonotype originates from an adult with mismatch repair-deficient cancer. The CDR3 here is CASSYDRVNTGELFF. The DNA of the CDR3 is TGCGCCAGCAGCTATGACAGGGTAAACACCGGGGAGCTGTTTTTT.